These 31 T cell receptor beta chains originate from one sample sequenced in a study of cytomegalovirus exposure and HLA in healthy donors. Vbeta (60) and Jbeta (13) primers were used in the PCR. Generated by immunoSEQ multiplex PCR, the TCRdb table keeps only in-frame clones and is missing some. The sample contains 180,000 or so clones, roughly 77% of which appear only once. The sequencing input was PBMCs. The receptors derive from a woman under 40 in good health and CMV-seropositive.

J is TRBJ2-3 and V is TRBV6-5, with TRBD2 matching over 9 bases. The CDR3 spans 15 residues. From germline, CDR1 is MNHEY and CDR2 SVGAGI. V gave up 5 bases and J gave up 1 base; unmatched junction bases: 4. The CDR3 sequence is CASSLAGTGTDTQYF. The CDR3 DNA reads TGTGCCAGCAGTCTAGCGGGGACGGGCACAGATACGCAGTATTTT.

The chain has TRBV6-4 and TRBJ2-1; no clear D. V shed 3 bases and J shed 4 bases, with 7 bases lying between them. The CDR3 contains 13 residues. Germline V lookup: CDR1 MRHNA, CDR2 SNTAGT. The CDR3 spells CASSERLYNEQFF. The CDR3 region has the DNA TGTGCCAGCAGTGAAAGACTTTACAATGAGCAGTTCTTC.

The chain uses TRBV19 and TRBJ2-1, with 7 bases identical to TRBD2. The CDR3 sequence is 15 residues long. The germline V gene has CDR1 LNHDA and CDR2 SQIVND (reference sequence). The junction had 3 bases not matched to a gene; V was cut back by 3 bases and J by 1 base. The CDR3 loop is CASSIDGRSYNEQFF. The CDR3 DNA is TGTGCCAGTAGTATTGACGGGAGGTCCTACAATGAGCAGTTCTTC.

With regard to this clone: Other DNA variants within this sample encode the same CDR3. The chain employs TRBV7-2 and TRBJ1-1; weak D call: TRBD1 (5 bases). The V gene's germline CDR1 is SGHTA and CDR2 FQGNSA. This CDR3 comprises 12 residues. Between the trimmed V and J ends, which lost 5 bases and 1 base, there was a span of 5 bases. DNA for the CDR3: TGTGCCAGCAGCCAGGGGAACACTGAAGCTTTCTTT. Translated: CASSQGNTEAFF.

The CDR3 here is CASSQNSGGGYEQYF. The DNA for the CDR3 is TGTGCCAGCAGCCAAAATAGCGGGGGGGGTTACGAGCAGTACTTC. This sequence joins TRBV7-8 and TRBJ2-7, with 11 bases lining up with TRBD2. Germline V gene sequence: CDR1 SGHVS, CDR2 FQNEAQ. The CDR3 contains 15 residues. V gave up 5 bases and J gave up 4 bases; unmatched junction bases: 7.

The rearrangement links TRBV10-2 to TRBJ1-6; 10 bases line up with TRBD1. J lost 9 bases, V lost 5 bases, and 4 bases had no gene match. This CDR3 spans 14 amino acids. Germline V gene lookup returns CDR1 WSHSY and CDR2 SAAADI. The CDR3 reads CASSPGQGGSPLHF. The CDR3 DNA follows: TGCGCCAGCAGTCCCGGACAGGGGGGTTCACCCCTCCACTTT.

This chain uses TRBV5-5 with TRBJ1-5; D gene unclear. CDR3 length equals 13 residues. The ends were cut back, 7 bases at V and 3 bases at J, with 11 bases in the middle. Germline CDR1 and CDR2: SGHKS and YYEKEE (reference sequence). The CDR3 sequence: CASALGANQPQHF. The CDR3 DNA follows: TGTGCCAGCGCCCTAGGAGCCAATCAGCCCCAGCATTTT.

The chain joins TRBV5-1 to TRBJ2-1, with 11 bases lining up with TRBD2. Germline-derived CDR1 and CDR2 are SGHRS and YFSETQ. The ends lost 4 bases at V and 1 base at J; junction bases unmatched: 13. This CDR3 is 19 amino acids long. CDR3 protein: CASSPLGSGGARSYNEQFF. DNA for the CDR3: TGCGCCAGCAGCCCCCTAGGTAGCGGGGGGGCCCGGTCCTACAATGAGCAGTTCTTC.

This sequence joins TRBV5-8 and TRBJ2-1; TRBD1 aligns across 7 bases. V lost 2 bases and J lost 5; bases outside the gene matches: 10. The CDR3 contains 16 residues. The V gene's germline CDR1 is SGHTS and CDR2 YDEGEE. CDR3 residues: CASSLLRGGIDNEQFF. As DNA, the CDR3 is TGTGCCAGCAGCTTACTACGAGGGGGCATCGACAATGAGCAGTTCTTC.

The chain links TRBV4-2 to TRBJ1-5, with TRBD1 matching over 11 bases. The CDR3 runs to 15 residues. V lost 3 bases to trimming and J lost 5 bases; unmatched junction nucleotides: 3. Germline CDR1 and CDR2: LGHNA and YNFKEQ. The CDR3 loop reads CASSQDRGQHQPQHF. The CDR3 DNA sequence: TGTGCCAGCAGCCAGGACAGGGGGCAGCATCAGCCCCAGCATTTT.

The chain joins TRBV4-2 to TRBJ2-2; TRBD2 matches at 9 bases. The CDR3 has 15 amino acids. The germline V gene encodes CDR1 LGHNA and CDR2 YNFKEQ. Germline trimming cut 0 bases from V and 6 bases from J; bases unmatched to any gene: 2. CDR3 sequence (DNA): TGTGCCAGCAGCCAAGAGCGGGGGGGTGCCGGGGAGCTGTTTTTT. Residues: CASSQERGGAGELFF.

The chain combines TRBV5-1 with TRBJ1-1; the D gene is possibly TRBD1 (6 bases). Germline V gene sequence: CDR1 SGHRS, CDR2 YFSETQ. There are 13 residues in the CDR3. V was pared by 0 bases and J by 4 bases, with 7 bases between. The CDR3 sequence: CASSLGGRTEAFF. Here the CDR3 DNA reads TGCGCCAGCAGCTTGGGGGGGCGCACTGAAGCTTTCTTT.

The chain recombines TRBV28 with TRBJ1-5, with D tentatively TRBD1 (5 bases). Trimming took off 5 bases at V and 0 bases at J, with 20 bases between the two ends. The CDR3 covers 18 residues. Per the germline V gene, CDR1 is MDHEN and CDR2 is SYDVKM. The CDR3: CASSALEGAKGSNQPQHF. The CDR3 DNA reads TGTGCCAGCAGTGCGCTTGAAGGGGCGAAAGGTAGCAATCAGCCCCAGCATTTT. Filled out from reference TRBV28 and TRBJ1-5, the complete variable domain reads DVKVTQSSRYLVKRTGEKVFLECVQDMDHENMFWYRQDPGLGLRLIYFSYDVKMKEKGDIPEGYSVSREKKERFSLILESASTNQTSMYLCASSALEGAKGSNQPQHFGDGTRLSIL.

The chain has TRBV7-2 and TRBJ1-2; the D is unclear. Deletions cut 2 bases from V and 10 bases from J, with 17 bases between. Germline lookup yields CDR1 SGHTA and CDR2 FQGNSA. The CDR3 consists of 14 residues. The CDR3 sequence: CASSLTSGPGDYTF. The CDR3 nucleotides read TGTGCCAGCAGCTTAACATCTGGTCCAGGCGACTACACCTTC. Full variable domain (outside the CDR3, taken from reference TRBV7-2 and TRBJ1-2): GAGVSQSPSNKVTEKGKDVELRCDPISGHTALYWYRQSLGQGLEFLIYFQGNSAPDKSGLPSDRFSAERTGGSVSTLTIQRTQQEDSAVYLCASSLTSGPGDYTFGSGTRLTVV.

The CDR3 DNA is TGTGCCAGCAGTGAACTTGGGCAGCCCAATGAGCAGTTCTTC. Translation gives CASSELGQPNEQFF. The gene calls are TRBV6-4 and TRBJ2-1, with unresolved D. Germline V CDR1 and CDR2: MRHNA, SNTAGT. This CDR3 is built from 14 residues. V was clipped by 3 bases and J by 6 bases, with 12 bases between them.

The chain couples TRBV4-2 to TRBJ2-7, with TRBD1 matching over 8 bases. V lost 4 bases to trimming and J lost 3 bases; unmatched junction nucleotides: 5. The CDR3 has 14 residues. Per the germline V gene, CDR1 is LGHNA and CDR2 is YNFKEQ. The CDR3: CASSPGTGNYEQYF. The CDR3 coding sequence is TGTGCCAGCAGCCCCGGGACAGGAAACTACGAGCAGTACTTC.

The V gene is TRBV4-3, the J gene TRBJ1-6; D might be TRBD1 (6 bases). The CDR3 consists of 17 residues. Germline loops: CDR1 LGHNA, CDR2 YSLEER. V shed 0 bases and J shed 7 bases, with 16 bases lying between them. The CDR3 here is CASSQDLQTGYNSPLHF. In DNA, the CDR3 is TGCGCCAGCAGCCAAGACCTCCAGACAGGCTACAATTCACCCCTCCACTTT.

The chain joins TRBV7-2 to TRBJ2-1, with 12 positions matching TRBD2. From germline, CDR1 is SGHTA and CDR2 FQGNSA. The CDR3 consists of 15 residues. The J segment lost 3 bases and the V segment lost 10 bases, leaving 7 bases of the junction unmatched. The CDR3 DNA reads TGTGCCACACCTAGCGGGGGGGCGTTCTACAATGAGCAGTTCTTC. It encodes CATPSGGAFYNEQFF. The full variable domain, rest sourced from reference TRBV7-2 and TRBJ2-1, is GAGVSQSPSNKVTEKGKDVELRCDPISGHTALYWYRQSLGQGLEFLIYFQGNSAPDKSGLPSDRFSAERTGGSVSTLTIQRTQQEDSAVYLCATPSGGAFYNEQFFGPGTRLTVL.

This rearrangement joins TRBV29-1 to TRBJ2-1; TRBD2 might be the D (5 bases). The germline V gene encodes CDR1 SQVTM and CDR2 ANQGSEA. The CDR3 totals 15 residues. V lost 2 bases to trimming and J lost 5 bases, with 16 bases between them. Written as DNA, the CDR3 is TGCAGCGTTGAAAGTTCCCTAGCAGCTCACAATGAGCAGTTCTTC. Translating gives CSVESSLAAHNEQFF.

This clone was detected a few times. The chain combines TRBV14 with TRBJ2-7; TRBD1 matches 7 bases. This CDR3 has 15 residues. J was trimmed by 5 bases and V by 4 bases; bases with no gene match: 11. Germline-derived CDR1 and CDR2 are SGHDN and FVKESK. The CDR3 spells CASSRPGTANNEQYF. The CDR3 region has the DNA TGTGCCAGCAGCCGGCCCGGGACAGCCAATAACGAGCAGTACTTC. Combining the CDR3 with reference TRBV14 and TRBJ2-7 gives the whole variable domain EAGVTQFPSHSVIEKGQTVTLRCDPISGHDNLYWYRRVMGKEIKFLLHFVKESKQDESGMPNNRFLAERTGGTYSTLKVQPAELEDSGVYFCASSRPGTANNEQYFGPGTRLTVT.

The chain has TRBV19 and TRBJ1-1, with 7 bases aligning to TRBD1. CDR1 and CDR2 from the germline V gene are LNHDA and SQIVND (reference sequence). The CDR3 extends over 15 amino acids. Trimming removed 6 bases from V and 5 bases from J; junction bases left unmatched: 12. The CDR3 region has the DNA TGTGCCAGTAGGCAGAGTGACAGGGATGGAACTGAAGCTTTCTTT. Its protein product is CASRQSDRDGTEAFF.

V and J are TRBV13 and TRBJ1-3, with D unclear. Trimming took off 5 bases at V and 4 bases at J, with 15 bases between the two ends. The CDR3 loop spans 15 amino acids. Germline V gene data show CDR1 as PRHDT and CDR2 as FYEKMQ (reference sequence). The CDR3 loop reads CASSGSGEEGNTIYF. The CDR3 DNA reads as TGTGCCAGCAGCGGAAGCGGGGAGGAAGGAAACACCATATATTTT.

This chain connects TRBV11-3 to TRBJ2-7, with D possibly matching TRBD1 (6 bases). Germline values: CDR1 SGHNT, CDR2 YENEEA. The CDR3 consists of 15 residues. V was trimmed by 5 bases and J by 3 bases, leaving 17 bases between them. In DNA form, the CDR3 reads TGTGCCAGCAGCAGGCACAGGGCTCCCCTCTACGAGCAGTACTTC. Protein: CASSRHRAPLYEQYF.

This chain links TRBV5-4 with TRBJ2-3; 8 nucleotides align to TRBD1. V lost 4 bases, J lost 3 bases, and 13 bases stayed unmatched. The CDR3 runs to 17 residues. Germline V gene lookup returns CDR1 SGHNT and CDR2 YYREEE (reference sequence). Here the CDR3 reads CASSPQPHQGATDTQYF. The CDR3 DNA follows: TGTGCCAGCAGCCCCCAACCTCATCAGGGGGCAACAGATACGCAGTATTTT.

The chain employs TRBV15 and TRBJ2-1; a possible D gene is TRBD2 (6 bases). The germline V gene encodes CDR1 LNHNV and CDR2 YYDKDF (reference sequence). CDR3 length: 12 amino acids. V lost 6 bases and J lost 9, with 12 bases in between. The CDR3 nucleotides read TGTGCCACCAGGACTAGGTGGGGTGAGCAGTTCTTC. The encoded protein is CATRTRWGEQFF.

This clone was observed a few times. CDR3 bases: TGTGCCAGCAGTTTCCGACAAAGCACAGATACGCAGTATTTT. It is translated as CASSFRQSTDTQYF. J is TRBJ2-3 and V is TRBV28, with D hard to call. V was shortened by 3 bases and J by 0 bases, with 7 bases between the two germline ends. This CDR3 comprises 14 residues. The germline CDR1 and CDR2 sequences are MDHEN and SYDVKM.

This chain uses TRBV7-8 with TRBJ2-7, with TRBD2 as a possible D gene (7 bases). V lost 5 bases and J 2 bases, leaving 28 bases between the germline ends. The CDR3 is 19 residues long. CDR1 and CDR2 (germline): SGHVS, FQNEAQ. CDR3 sequence (DNA): TGTGCCAGCAGCCCCGCCGGGCAGGGGCGCAGAAGCGGGACCTACGAGCAGTACTTC. Residues: CASSPAGQGRRSGTYEQYF.

V gene TRBV18 combines with J gene TRBJ2-7; 8 nucleotides match TRBD1. Trimming took 3 bases from V and 2 from J; bases not matched to a gene: 6. In germline, CDR1 is KGHSH, CDR2 LQKENI. This CDR3 contains 15 residues. The CDR3 bases are TGTGCCAGCTCACCCTCGACAGGGGCTACCTACGAGCAGTACTTC. As protein: CASSPSTGATYEQYF.

The rearrangement joins TRBV5-1 to TRBJ2-7; D gene ambiguous. CDR1 and CDR2 from the germline V gene are SGHRS and YFSETQ. The V and J ends lost 4 bases and 0 bases respectively, with 17 bases between them. This CDR3 is 16 amino acids long. The CDR3 DNA follows: TGCGCCAGCAGCCCCCACCCCCCCGGTAACTCCTACGAGCAGTACTTC. Encoded protein: CASSPHPPGNSYEQYF.

This clone was counted a few times. This sequence joins TRBV5-8 and TRBJ1-5; the match to TRBD1 covers 9 bases. Per the germline V gene, CDR1 is SGHTS and CDR2 is YDEGEE. This CDR3 is built from 13 residues. After removal of 5 bases from V and 5 bases from J, the junction contained 2 bases not matched to a gene. The CDR3 is CASRDRGDQPQHF. CDR3 nucleotide sequence: TGTGCCAGCAGGGACAGGGGTGATCAGCCCCAGCATTTT.

This chain connects TRBV6-5 to TRBJ1-2; 7 positions agree with TRBD1. The trim removed 6 bases at V and 5 bases at J, leaving 3 bases unmatched. Germline V gives CDR1 MNHEY, CDR2 SVGAGI. The CDR3 covers 12 residues. The CDR3 DNA reads as TGTGCCAGCAGCGGACAGGCGTATGGCTACACCTTC. Residues: CASSGQAYGYTF.